The entry that follows covers one TCR beta chain sequence. These data belong to a study of glioma-infiltrating T cells after dendritic cell vaccination. Assay used: immunoSEQ multiplex PCR; TCRdb lists only in-frame clones, some missing. The top ten hold roughly 7.9% of the sample, which has some 70,000 clones, approximately 81% seen once. Germline V gives CDR1 ENHRY, CDR2 SYGVKD. Trimming took 3 bases from V and 7 from J, leaving 10 bases between them. This CDR3 spans 14 amino acids. J is TRBJ1-6 and V is TRBV10-3; D not resolved. The receptor was derived from a human donor with glioblastoma. Sequencing used blood, obtained before dendritic cell vaccination. The CDR3 nucleotides read TGTGCCATCAGTGATAGCGCCGACAATTCACCCCTCCACTTT. Its translation: CAISDSADNSPLHF.